This TCR beta chain was identified during a study of blood T cell repertoires in COVID-19. At the level of the study: PBMCs, B-cell-depleted T cells, or T cells were the source of the cDNA or gDNA that made up the material.

For this clone: Other DNA variants within this sample encode the same CDR3.

V lost 0 bases and J 5 bases, leaving 7 bases between the germline ends. This CDR3 spans 12 amino acids. Germline assignment: CDR1 GTSNPN and CDR2 SVGIG (reference sequence). Libraries were prepared by immunoSEQ multiplex PCR; TCRdb keeps only in-frame clonotypes and omits some of them. The table shows about 360,000 clones, with around 90% occurring only once. The sequence came from a human donor in a cohort sampled during active COVID-19. This chain connects TRBV30 to TRBJ1-2, with D perhaps TRBD1 (6 bases). Sequencing input: peripheral blood. Written as DNA, the CDR3 is TGTGCCTGGAGTGTAACAGGGTATGGCTACACCTTC. Its protein product is CAWSVTGYGYTF.